One sample yielded the 28 T cell receptor beta chains listed below, sequenced in a study of read filtering for tumor transcriptome and immune sequencing. The library was built from 400 ng RNA with molecular barcoded adaptors for alpha/delta and beta/gamma chains. TCRdb re-called the reads with MiXCR, one entry per CDR3 protein. Found here are tens of thousands of distinct CDR3 sequences, around an eighth of them singletons; the top ten hold approximately 40%. Material: a population of CD138-negative cells sorted from bone marrow. Receptors originate from a donor over 35 with multiple myeloma.

This clonotype came up many times. The rearrangement uses TRBV28 and TRBJ2-1; maybe TRBD1 (5 bases). V lost 1 base and J lost 5, with 9 bases in between. This CDR3 is 14 amino acids long. Germline values: CDR1 MDHEN, CDR2 SYDVKM. The CDR3 DNA follows: TGTGCCAGCAGTTTATCCTCAGGGAACAATGAGCAGTTCTTC. Its protein is CASSLSSGNNEQFF. Combining the CDR3 with reference TRBV28 and TRBJ2-1 gives the whole variable domain DVKVTQSSRYLVKRTGEKVFLECVQDMDHENMFWYRQDPGLGLRLIYFSYDVKMKEKGDIPEGYSVSREKKERFSLILESASTNQTSMYLCASSLSSGNNEQFFGPGTRLTVL.

This clonotype has at least ten counts. V gene TRBV7-3 combines with J gene TRBJ2-7; no clear D gene. The CDR3 has 14 amino acids. The V end was cut by 9 bases, the J end by 1 base, with 16 bases between. Germline V gene lookup returns CDR1 SGHTA and CDR2 FQGTGA. CDR3 coding DNA: TGTGCCAGGGGGATCGTGAAATCTTCCTACGAGCAGTACTTC. This gives the protein CARGIVKSSYEQYF. The full variable domain, with the rest looked up from reference TRBV7-3 and TRBJ2-7, is GAGVSQTPSNKVTEKGKYVELRCDPISGHTALYWYRQSLGQGPEFLIYFQGTGAADDSGLPNDRFFAVRPEGSVSTLKIQRTERGDSAVYLCARGIVKSSYEQYFGPGTRLTVT.

For this clonotype: It differs at one base from a far larger clone, so likely a read error. The rearrangement links TRBV3-2 to TRBJ2-2; TRBD1, as called in the table, went unchecked against the DNA. TRBV3-2 is a recognized pseudogene. The CDR3 is 14 amino acids. The CDR3 region has the DNA TGTGCCAGCAGCCAAGAATCCCGCACCGGGGAGCTGTTTTTT. Its protein product is CASSQESRTGELFF.

There are many counts of this clonotype. This chain's CDR3 is CASSLQAETQYF. The CDR3 nucleotides are TGTGCCAGCAGCTTACAAGCAGAGACCCAGTACTTC. The chain combines TRBV7-2 with TRBJ2-5, with D unresolved. This CDR3 is 12 amino acids long. Germline-derived CDR1 and CDR2 are SGHTA and FQGNSA. Trimming pared 2 bases from V and 4 bases from J, leaving 5 bases between. Combining the CDR3 with reference TRBV7-2 and TRBJ2-5 gives the whole variable domain GAGVSQSPSNKVTEKGKDVELRCDPISGHTALYWYRQSLGQGLEFLIYFQGNSAPDKSGLPSDRFSAERTGGSVSTLTIQRTQQEDSAVYLCASSLQAETQYFGPGTRLLVL.

This clonotype appeared once. V and J are TRBV20-1 and TRBJ2-1, with TRBD2 matching 13 bases. The CDR3 sequence is 14 residues long. After removal of 6 bases from V and 4 bases from J, the junction contained 3 bases not matched to a gene. Germline assignment: CDR1 DFQATT and CDR2 SNEGSKA (reference sequence). The CDR3 DNA reads TGCAGTGCGGGACTAGCGGGACCTTACAATGAGCAGTTCTTC. Its translation: CSAGLAGPYNEQFF.

This clonotype was recorded at least ten times. This rearrangement joins TRBV10-3 to TRBJ2-7; 7 nucleotides line up with TRBD1. The V segment lost 4 bases and the J segment 1 base; nucleotides outside the gene matches: 13. CDR3 length: 17 amino acids. Germline V gives CDR1 ENHRY, CDR2 SYGVKD. CDR3 coding DNA: TGTGCCATCAGTGGTACCGGGACAGCTCTTTCTTCCTACGAGCAGTACTTC. This codes for CAISGTGTALSSYEQYF.

This clonotype was seen at least ten times. Relative to the germline gene, one junction end is altered; a read error may explain this. The chain recombines TRBV6-1 with TRBJ2-3; 14 bases fit TRBD2. Looked up from germline, CDR1 is MNHNS and CDR2 is SASEGT. The CDR3 sequence is 18 residues long. Here the CDR3 reads CASSEVTSGRAGADTQYF. In DNA, the CDR3 is TGTGCCAGCAGCGAAGTGACTAGCGGGAGGGCCGGCGCAGATACGCAGTATTTT.

This sequence joins TRBV5-6 and TRBJ2-5, with D hard to call. Germline V lookup: CDR1 SGHDT, CDR2 YYEEEE. V dropped 2 bases and J dropped 1 base, with 18 bases sitting between them. The CDR3 totals 17 residues. CDR3 in amino acids: CASSFWSSHRPQETQYF. The CDR3, as DNA: TGTGCCAGCAGCTTTTGGTCTTCGCACAGACCCCAAGAGACCCAGTACTTC.

This clonotype has just a few counts. A much larger clone differs from this one at a single base, so this may be a read error. This chain links TRBV6-1 with TRBJ2-5; D unresolved. This CDR3 has 13 amino acids. From germline, CDR1 is MNHNS and CDR2 SASEGT. CDR3 region: CTSSMDLQETQYF. DNA of the CDR3: TGTACCAGCAGTATGGACCTTCAAGAGACCCAGTACTTC.

Remarks on this clonotype: An end of the junction differs from the germline gene, which may be a read error. The rearrangement uses TRBV5-6 and TRBJ2-1, with 8 nucleotides matching TRBD2. The CDR3 loop spans 17 amino acids. Germline V gene sequence: CDR1 SGHDT, CDR2 YYEEEE. CDR3: CASSSPSGLLVGNERFF. CDR3 nucleotide sequence: TGTGCCAGCAGCTCCCCTAGCGGGCTATTGGTCGGCAATGAGCGGTTCTTC.

The genes are TRBV3-1 and TRBJ2-3; D remains unclear. This CDR3 spans 15 amino acids. Germline V lookup: CDR1 LGHDT, CDR2 YNNKEL (reference sequence). Trimming stripped 0 bases from V and 3 bases from J, with 10 bases between. DNA of the CDR3: TGTGCCAGCAGCCAAGATGTAGGTCCTACAGATACGCAGTATTTT. It encodes CASSQDVGPTDTQYF.

This clonotype showed up just once. Given the absence of the conserved phenylalanine or tryptophan at the CDR3 end, a read error is likely. The rearrangement links TRBV19 to TRBJ2-1; TRBD1 aligns across 9 bases. CDR3 size: 14 residues. Germline values: CDR1 LNHDA, CDR2 SQIVND (reference sequence). Trimming at V came to 6 bases and at J to 12 bases, leaving 12 bases not matched to a gene. The DNA of the CDR3 is TGTGCCAGTAGCAAGGGACAGGGAAGAAGGTGGCAGTTCCTC. Protein sequence: CASSKGQGRRWQFL.

This clonotype was picked up many times. V gene TRBV7-9 combines with J gene TRBJ2-1, with 12 bases fitting TRBD2. From germline, CDR1 is SEHNR and CDR2 FQNEAQ (reference sequence). V dropped 5 bases and J dropped 4; count of bases not matched to a gene: 3. The CDR3 consists of 15 residues. This CDR3 is CASSTTSGRYNEQFF. CDR3 in DNA: TGTGCCAGCAGCACCACTAGCGGGAGGTACAATGAGCAGTTCTTC.

This clonotype was counted many times. The genes are TRBV5-1 and TRBJ2-7; D is ambiguous. The germline gives CDR1 SGHRS, CDR2 YFSETQ. CDR3 length: 14 amino acids. The V end was cut by 0 bases, the J end by 0 bases, with 7 bases between. The CDR3 DNA follows: TGCGCCAGCAGCTTGGACTGGACCTCCTACGAGCAGTACTTC. Protein: CASSLDWTSYEQYF. Filled out from reference TRBV5-1 and TRBJ2-7, the complete variable domain reads KAGVTQTPRYLIKTRGQQVTLSCSPISGHRSVSWYQQTPGQGLQFLFEYFSETQRNKGNFPGRFSGRQFSNSRSEMNVSTLELGDSALYLCASSLDWTSYEQYFGPGTRLTVT.

As concerns this clonotype: A much larger clone lies a single base off, so this may be a read error. The chain uses TRBV4-1 and TRBJ2-2; 7 positions agree with TRBD2. The CDR3 length is 16 residues. Germline loops: CDR1 MGHRA, CDR2 YSYEKL. CDR3 in DNA: TGCGCCGGCAGCCACCGCAGCGGGATCCGTTTAGGGGAGCTGTTTTTT. Its protein product is CAGSHRSGIRLGELFF.

This clonotype was seen repeatedly, ten times or more. The gene calls are TRBV5-1 and TRBJ2-5, with 9 bases that match TRBD1. J lost 4 bases, V lost 4 bases, and 5 bases had no gene match. The CDR3 spans 14 residues. CDR1 and CDR2 (germline): SGHRS, YFSETQ. CDR3: CASSQGQGGETQYF. As DNA, the CDR3 is TGCGCCAGCAGCCAGGGACAGGGAGGAGAGACCCAGTACTTC.

This sequence joins TRBV7-9 and TRBJ2-3, with a tentative D call TRBD1 (5 bases). Deletions cut 6 bases from V and 4 bases from J, with 14 bases between. The CDR3 runs to 14 residues. The germline CDR1 and CDR2 sequences are SEHNR and FQNEAQ (reference sequence). CDR3 nucleotides: TGTGCCAGCAGTCAGCCCTTAGGGGCAGATACGCAGTATTTT. Protein product: CASSQPLGADTQYF.

Ten or more counts support this clonotype. The J gene is TRBJ2-7, the V gene TRBV20-1; 8 bases map to TRBD2. CDR1 and CDR2 from the germline V gene are DFQATT and SNEGSKA (reference sequence). V gave up 5 bases and J gave up 5 bases; unmatched junction bases: 17. This CDR3 has 16 residues. Written as DNA, the CDR3 is TGCAGTGCTCCTCCTAGAGGGCGAGCGGGAGAGGACGAGCAGTACTTC. It codes for CSAPPRGRAGEDEQYF.

This clonotype was counted at least ten times. The rearrangement joins TRBV20-1 to TRBJ2-3, with D perhaps TRBD2 (5 bases). Deletions cut 0 bases from V and 3 bases from J, with 7 bases between. CDR1 and CDR2 (germline): DFQATT, SNEGSKA (reference sequence). The CDR3 sequence is 13 residues long. Here the CDR3 DNA reads TGCAGTGCTAGAGATCCGGGGACAGATACGCAGTATTTT. This codes for CSARDPGTDTQYF.

This clonotype was found many times. The genes are TRBV19 and TRBJ2-5, with TRBD2 matching over 7 bases. The ends lost 3 bases at V and 5 bases at J; junction bases unmatched: 9. CDR1 LNHDA and CDR2 SQIVND come from the germline V gene (reference sequence). CDR3 size: 15 residues. The CDR3 nucleotides are TGTGCCAGTAGTATGAGCGGGGCGGGGCGGGAGACCCAGTACTTC. This sequence encodes CASSMSGAGRETQYF. The full variable domain, in which reference TRBV19 and TRBJ2-5 provide the parts outside the CDR3, is DGGITQSPKYLFRKEGQNVTLSCEQNLNHDAMYWYRQDPGQGLRLIYYSQIVNDFQKGDIAEGYSVSREKKESFPLTVTSAQKNPTAFYLCASSMSGAGRETQYFGPGTRLLVL.

This clonotype was seen only a few times. The V and J genes are TRBV19 and TRBJ2-1; possible D gene TRBD1, 5 bases. CDR1 is LNHDA, CDR2 SQIVND, per germline (reference sequence). V was cut by 5 bases and J by 7 bases, with 15 bases left in between. The CDR3 covers 14 residues. CDR3 protein: CASSEQALRNEQFF. DNA of the CDR3: TGTGCCAGTAGTGAACAGGCTCTTAGGAATGAGCAGTTCTTC.

This clonotype occurred many times. The V and J genes are TRBV14 and TRBJ2-2; D unresolved. The germline V gene has CDR1 SGHDN and CDR2 FVKESK. The CDR3 runs to 14 residues. The V end lost 4 bases, the J end lost 5 bases, and 11 bases lay between the germline ends. CDR3 sequence: CASSPIKVTGELFF. The CDR3 DNA is TGTGCCAGCAGCCCGATTAAGGTTACCGGGGAGCTGTTTTTT.

This clonotype has ten or more counts. The chain is built from TRBV20-1 and TRBJ1-1, with 12 bases aligning to TRBD1. The CDR3 has 15 residues. The V and J ends lost 6 bases and 7 bases, in that order; junction bases with no gene match: 12. Germline loops: CDR1 DFQATT, CDR2 SNEGSKA (reference sequence). The chain's CDR3 is CSADGTGGAGGEAFF. CDR3 bases: TGCAGTGCAGATGGGACAGGGGGCGCGGGGGGTGAAGCTTTCTTT.

This clonotype was observed a few times. This chain links TRBV7-2 with TRBJ2-7, with a tentative D call TRBD2 (6 bases). V was trimmed by 3 bases and J by 3 bases, leaving 18 bases between them. CDR3 size: 16 residues. Per the germline V gene, CDR1 is SGHTA and CDR2 is FQGNSA. The CDR3 coding sequence is TGTGCCAGCAGCTTCGACCGGGACTCGGCGGTCTACGAGCAGTACTTC. Protein product: CASSFDRDSAVYEQYF.

This clonotype was detected ten times or more. This chain uses TRBV6-2 or TRBV6-3 with TRBJ1-5, with D possibly being TRBD1 (5 bases). Per germline, CDR1 MNHEY and CDR2 SVGEGT. There are 14 residues in the CDR3. V was shortened by 2 bases and J by 0 bases, with 5 bases between the two germline ends. CDR3 nucleotide sequence: TGTGCCAGCAGTTACGGGGGTAGCAATCAGCCCCAGCATTTT. Residues: CASSYGGSNQPQHF.

Many counts were recorded for this clonotype. The chain is built from TRBV19 and TRBJ2-2, with D perhaps matching TRBD1 or TRBD2 (6 bases each). The CDR3 is 15 amino acids. Trimming removed 10 bases at V and 5 bases at J, with 20 bases between. Germline V gene data show CDR1 as LNHDA and CDR2 as SQIVND (reference sequence). DNA of the CDR3: TGTGCCACCCAACTCGAGGGGGGCCGGACCGGGGAGCTGTTTTTT. This translates into CATQLEGGRTGELFF.

This clonotype was seen a few times. In this CDR3 the conserved last residue, phenylalanine or tryptophan, is missing, so a read error is likely. This chain uses TRBV11-1 with TRBJ2-1; D might be TRBD1 or TRBD2, each matching 6 bases. Germline CDR1 and CDR2: SGHAT and FQDESV (reference sequence). The CDR3 has 15 residues. The chain's CDR3 is CASSLEGGPYDEQFS. CDR3 DNA sequence: TGTGCCAGCAGCTTAGAGGGGGGCCCCTACGATGAGCAGTTCTCC.

This clonotype was seen only a few times. The chain carries TRBV13 and TRBJ2-7, with 12 bases aligning to TRBD2. The CDR3 sequence is 18 residues long. With V trimmed by 5 bases and J by 0 bases, 11 bases remained unmatched. Germline V lookup: CDR1 PRHDT, CDR2 FYEKMQ (reference sequence). CDR3 in amino acids: CASSIRTSGTGSSYEQYF. The CDR3 DNA reads TGTGCCAGCAGCATAAGGACTAGCGGGACCGGTAGCTCCTACGAGCAGTACTTC.